Detailed here is one TCR beta chain. This sample was included in a study of cytomegalovirus exposure and HLA in healthy donors. A multiplex PCR was run with 60 Vbeta primers and 13 Jbeta primers. TCRdb's table, derived via immunoSEQ multiplex PCR, lists solely in-frame clones and lacks some. The data hold about 170,000 clones, with approximately 71% observed a single time. CDR1 and CDR2 (germline): MNHNY, SVGAGI (reference sequence). V gave up 6 bases and J gave up 0 bases, with 14 bases separating them. This CDR3 spans 16 amino acids. V and J are TRBV6-6 and TRBJ1-4; no clear D. The material sequenced was PBMCs. This TCR derives from a girl between 10 and 17 years old in good health and CMV-seronegative. This chain's CDR3 is CASRAVEDATNEKLFF. The CDR3 region has the DNA TGTGCCAGCAGGGCCGTGGAGGATGCAACTAATGAAAAACTGTTTTTT.